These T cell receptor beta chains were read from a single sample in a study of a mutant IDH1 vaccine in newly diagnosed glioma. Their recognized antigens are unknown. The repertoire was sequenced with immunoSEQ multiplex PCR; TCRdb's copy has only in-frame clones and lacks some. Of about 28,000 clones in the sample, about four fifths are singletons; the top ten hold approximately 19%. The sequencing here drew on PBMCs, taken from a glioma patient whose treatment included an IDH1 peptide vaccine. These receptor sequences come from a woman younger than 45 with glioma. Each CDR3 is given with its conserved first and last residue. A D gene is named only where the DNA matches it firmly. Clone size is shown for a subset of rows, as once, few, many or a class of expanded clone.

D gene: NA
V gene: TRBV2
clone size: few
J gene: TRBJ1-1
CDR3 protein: CASGQYLNTEAFF
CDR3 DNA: TGTGCCAGCGGTCAGTACTTGAACACTGAAGCTTTCTTT

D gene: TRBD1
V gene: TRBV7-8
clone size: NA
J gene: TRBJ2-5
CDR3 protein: CASSLRDRGGETQYF
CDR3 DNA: TGTGCCAGCAGCCTCCGGGACAGGGGGGGAGAGACCCAGTACTTC

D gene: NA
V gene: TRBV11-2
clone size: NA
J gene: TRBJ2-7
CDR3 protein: CASSLGGGDEQYF
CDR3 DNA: TGTGCCAGCAGCTTAGGGGGGGGCGACGAGCAGTACTTC

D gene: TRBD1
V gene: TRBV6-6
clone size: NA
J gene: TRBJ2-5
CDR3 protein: CASRYRDSKQETQYF
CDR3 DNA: TGTGCCAGCAGGTACCGGGACAGCAAACAAGAGACCCAGTACTTC

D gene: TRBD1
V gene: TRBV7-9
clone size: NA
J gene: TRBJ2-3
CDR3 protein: CASSLRTGPDTQYF
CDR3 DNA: TGTGCCAGCAGCCTACGGACAGGGCCAGATACGCAGTATTTT

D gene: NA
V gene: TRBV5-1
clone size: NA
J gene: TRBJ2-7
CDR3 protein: CASTVDSYSYEQYF
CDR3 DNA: TGCGCCAGCACCGTGGACAGTTACTCCTACGAGCAGTACTTC

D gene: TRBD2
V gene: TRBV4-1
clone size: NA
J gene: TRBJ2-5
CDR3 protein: CASSQVFSGGRTQYF
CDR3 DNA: TGCGCCAGCAGCCAAGTTTTTAGCGGGGGGAGGACCCAGTACTTC

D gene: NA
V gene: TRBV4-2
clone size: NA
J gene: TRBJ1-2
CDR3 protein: CASTQGGPGYGYTF
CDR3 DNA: TGTGCCAGCACCCAGGGAGGGCCGGGATATGGCTACACCTTC

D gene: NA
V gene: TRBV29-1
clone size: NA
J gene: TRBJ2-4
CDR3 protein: CSVYLKNIQYF
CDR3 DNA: TGCAGCGTTTACCTAAAAAACATTCAGTACTTC

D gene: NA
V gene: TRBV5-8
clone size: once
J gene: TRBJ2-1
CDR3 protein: CASSFRGQPYNEQFF
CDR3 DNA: TGTGCCAGCAGTTTCAGGGGACAACCTTACAATGAGCAGTTCTTC

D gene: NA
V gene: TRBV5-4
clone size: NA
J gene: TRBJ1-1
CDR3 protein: CASSPGGSHTEAFF
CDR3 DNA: TGTGCCAGCAGCCCTGGGGGGAGCCACACTGAAGCTTTCTTT

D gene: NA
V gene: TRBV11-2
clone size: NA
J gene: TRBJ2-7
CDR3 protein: CASSFGGNRAYEQYF
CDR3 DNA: TGTGCCAGCAGTTTTGGGGGGAATAGAGCCTACGAGCAGTACTTC

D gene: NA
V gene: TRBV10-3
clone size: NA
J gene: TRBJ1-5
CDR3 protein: CAISGGQGNQPQHF
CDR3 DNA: TGTGCCATCAGTGGGGGGCAGGGCAATCAGCCCCAGCATTTT

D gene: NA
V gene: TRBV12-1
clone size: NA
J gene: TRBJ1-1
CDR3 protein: CASSFALGRQGITEAFF
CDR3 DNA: TGTGCCAGCAGCTTTGCTTTGGGAAGACAGGGGATCACTGAAGCTTTCTTT

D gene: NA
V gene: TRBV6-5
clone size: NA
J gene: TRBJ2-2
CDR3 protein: CASSYYGDGELFF
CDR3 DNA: TGTGCCAGCAGTTACTACGGGGACGGGGAGCTGTTTTTT

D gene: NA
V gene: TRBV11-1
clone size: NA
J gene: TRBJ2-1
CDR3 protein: CASSLNGNSREQFF
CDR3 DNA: TGTGCCAGCAGCTTGAACGGTAACTCCAGAGAGCAGTTCTTC

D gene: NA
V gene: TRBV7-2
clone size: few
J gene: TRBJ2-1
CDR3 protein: CASSVGPRDEQFF
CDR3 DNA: TGTGCCAGCAGCGTCGGGCCCAGGGATGAGCAGTTCTTC

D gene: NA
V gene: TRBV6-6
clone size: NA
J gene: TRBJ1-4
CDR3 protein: CASSQKREKLFF
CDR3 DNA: TGTGCCAGCAGCCAAAAGCGGGAAAAACTGTTTTTT

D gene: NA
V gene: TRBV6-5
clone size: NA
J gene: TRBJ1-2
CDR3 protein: CASSETGGYGYTF
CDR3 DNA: TGTGCCAGCAGCGAAACAGGAGGGTATGGCTACACCTTC

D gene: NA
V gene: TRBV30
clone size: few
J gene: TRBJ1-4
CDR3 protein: CAWGLQGIGKLFF
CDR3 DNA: TGTGCCTGGGGGCTTCAGGGGATCGGAAAACTGTTTTTT

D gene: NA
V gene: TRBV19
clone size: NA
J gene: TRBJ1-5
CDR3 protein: CASSIGTGSNQPQHF
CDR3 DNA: TGTGCCAGTAGTATAGGGACGGGAAGCAATCAGCCCCAGCATTTT

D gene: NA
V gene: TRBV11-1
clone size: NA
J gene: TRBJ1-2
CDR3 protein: CASSPRDGGPGGYTF
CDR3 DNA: TGTGCCAGCAGCCCTAGGGACGGAGGCCCCGGAGGCTACACCTTC

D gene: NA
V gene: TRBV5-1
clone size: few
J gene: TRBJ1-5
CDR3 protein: CASSLVGGNQPQHF
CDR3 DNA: TGCGCCAGCAGCTTGGTAGGAGGGAATCAGCCCCAGCATTTT

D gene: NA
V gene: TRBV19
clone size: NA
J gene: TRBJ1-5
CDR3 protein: CASSIYKSGNQPQHF
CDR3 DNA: TGTGCCAGTAGTATTTACAAATCGGGCAATCAGCCCCAGCATTTT

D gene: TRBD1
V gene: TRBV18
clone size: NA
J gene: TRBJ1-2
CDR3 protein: CASSPEGQAYGYTF
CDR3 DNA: TGTGCCAGCTCACCCGAGGGACAGGCCTATGGCTACACCTTC

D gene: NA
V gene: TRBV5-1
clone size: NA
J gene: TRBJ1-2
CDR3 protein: CASSLDLQGLSGYTF
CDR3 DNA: TGCGCCAGCAGCTTGGACTTACAGGGCCTCAGCGGCTACACCTTC

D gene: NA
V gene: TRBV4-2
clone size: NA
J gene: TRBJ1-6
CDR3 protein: CASSQDDRGSSSPLHF
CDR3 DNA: TGTGCCAGCAGCCAAGACGATAGAGGGTCTTCTTCACCCCTCCACTTT

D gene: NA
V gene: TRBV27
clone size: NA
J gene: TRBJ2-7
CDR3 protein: CASSIQGGGEQYF
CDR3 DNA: TGTGCCAGCAGTATCCAGGGCGGTGGGGAGCAGTACTTC

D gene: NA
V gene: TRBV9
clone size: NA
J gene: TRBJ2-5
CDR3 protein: CASSGDRLSETQYF
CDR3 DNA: TGTGCCAGCAGCGGTGACAGGTTGTCAGAGACCCAGTACTTC

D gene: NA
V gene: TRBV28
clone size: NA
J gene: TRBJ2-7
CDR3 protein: CASSPQSGPTYEQYF
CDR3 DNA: TGTGCCAGCAGCCCCCAGTCGGGACCGACCTACGAGCAGTACTTC

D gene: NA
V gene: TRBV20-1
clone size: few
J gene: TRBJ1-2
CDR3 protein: CSARKGYGYTF
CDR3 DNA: TGCAGTGCTAGGAAGGGCTATGGCTACACCTTC

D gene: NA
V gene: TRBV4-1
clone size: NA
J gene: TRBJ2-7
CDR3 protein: CASSQEEAGRFHEQYF
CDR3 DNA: TGCGCCAGCAGCCAAGAGGAGGCGGGTCGCTTCCACGAGCAGTACTTC

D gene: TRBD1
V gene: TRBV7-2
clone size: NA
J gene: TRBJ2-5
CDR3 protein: CASGGQGYLEETQYF
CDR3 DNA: TGTGCCAGCGGGGGACAGGGCTACCTGGAAGAGACCCAGTACTTC

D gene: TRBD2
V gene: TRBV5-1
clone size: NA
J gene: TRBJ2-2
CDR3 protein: CASSLASGGAGELFF
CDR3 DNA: TGCGCCAGCAGCTTGGCTAGCGGGGGGGCCGGGGAGCTGTTTTTT

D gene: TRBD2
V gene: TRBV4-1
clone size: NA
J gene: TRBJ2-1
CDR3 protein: CASSLPLGLAGDNEQFF
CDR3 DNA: TGCGCCAGCAGCCTTCCCTTGGGGCTAGCGGGGGACAATGAGCAGTTCTTC

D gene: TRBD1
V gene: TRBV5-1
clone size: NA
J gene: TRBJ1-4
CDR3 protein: CASSAEGAGGPRGEKLFF
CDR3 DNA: TGCGCCAGCAGTGCTGAGGGGGCCGGGGGGCCTAGGGGTGAAAAACTGTTTTTT

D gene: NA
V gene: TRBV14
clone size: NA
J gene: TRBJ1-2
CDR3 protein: CATKGDYGYTF
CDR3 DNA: TGTGCCACCAAGGGGGATTACGGCTACACCTTC

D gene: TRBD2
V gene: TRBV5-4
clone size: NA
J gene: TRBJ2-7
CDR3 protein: CASSPSGGSGGGEQYF
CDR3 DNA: TGTGCCAGCAGCCCCTCGGGAGGGTCGGGGGGAGGCGAGCAGTACTTC

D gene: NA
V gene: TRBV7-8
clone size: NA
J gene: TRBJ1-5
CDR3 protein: CASSLDGTDNQPQHF
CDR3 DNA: TGTGCCAGCAGCTTAGACGGAACGGACAATCAGCCCCAGCATTTT

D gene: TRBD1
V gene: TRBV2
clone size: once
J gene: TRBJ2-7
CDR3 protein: CASRPSTGAGGEQYF
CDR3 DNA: TGTGCCAGCAGGCCATCGACAGGGGCCGGGGGCGAGCAGTACTTC

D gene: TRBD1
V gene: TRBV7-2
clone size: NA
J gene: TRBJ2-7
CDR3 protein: CASSLGRGSYEQYF
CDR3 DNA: TGTGCCAGCAGCTTAGGCAGGGGGTCCTACGAGCAGTACTTC

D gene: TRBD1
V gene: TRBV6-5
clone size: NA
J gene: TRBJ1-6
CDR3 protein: CASSYGGQGKSPLHF
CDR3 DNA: TGTGCCAGCAGTTACGGGGGACAGGGGAAATCACCCCTCCACTTT

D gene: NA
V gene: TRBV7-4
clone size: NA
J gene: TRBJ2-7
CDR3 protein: CASSLEGLCSYEQYF
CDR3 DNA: TGTGCCAGCAGCTTAGAGGGACTTTGCTCCTACGAGCAGTACTTC

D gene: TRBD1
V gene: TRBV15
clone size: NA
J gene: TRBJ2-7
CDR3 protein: CATSRAGQGSYEQYF
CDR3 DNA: TGTGCCACCAGCAGAGCGGGACAGGGATCCTACGAGCAGTACTTC

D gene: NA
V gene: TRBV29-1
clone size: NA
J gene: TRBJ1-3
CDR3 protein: CSVSHRVPGNTIYF
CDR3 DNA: TGCAGCGTTTCTCACAGGGTTCCTGGAAACACCATATATTTT

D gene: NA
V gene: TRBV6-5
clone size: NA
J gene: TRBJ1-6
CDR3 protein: CASTGQDNSPLHF
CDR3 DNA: TGTGCCAGCACAGGACAAGATAATTCACCCCTCCACTTT

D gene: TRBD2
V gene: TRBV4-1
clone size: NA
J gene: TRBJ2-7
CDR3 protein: CASSHRLAGAPYEQYF
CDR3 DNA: TGCGCCAGCAGCCATCGACTAGCGGGGGCCCCCTACGAGCAGTACTTC

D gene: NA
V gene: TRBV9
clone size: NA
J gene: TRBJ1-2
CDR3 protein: CASSVEAWGTNYGYTF
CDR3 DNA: TGTGCCAGCAGCGTAGAAGCTTGGGGGACGAACTATGGCTACACCTTC

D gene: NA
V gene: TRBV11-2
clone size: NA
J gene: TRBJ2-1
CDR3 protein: CASSGSLEQFF
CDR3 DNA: TGTGCCAGCAGCGGGTCCCTGGAGCAGTTCTTC